This T cell receptor (beta chain) was identified in a study of vaccination and CD4 T cells after COVID-19. Cultured CD4+ T cell DNA was sequenced using the Oncomine TCR Beta short-read assay. TCRdb reprocessed the PCR reads with MiXCR, giving one entry per CDR3 protein. This table holds over 14,000 distinct CDR3 sequences, roughly 61% found once. This clonotype was seen a handful of times. Its antigen remains unidentified. CDR1 LNHDA and CDR2 SQIVND come from the germline V gene (reference sequence). V shed 3 bases and J 3 bases; nucleotides not matched to a gene: 7. This CDR3 is built from 15 residues. Treatment reported: 10-day PBMC culture with coronavirus spike peptide pools or control peptides (ViraFEST assay). Once peptide pools had expanded antigen-specific T cells, ViraFEST sequenced TCRs. Days 3 and 7 saw half the medium replaced with fresh IL-2 medium.

The chain recombines TRBV19 with TRBJ1-1; 7 nucleotides agree with TRBD1. Sequencing was performed on CD4+ T cells from blood, cultured in vitro. This TCR was sampled from a human donor who had recovered from COVID-19. The CDR3 nucleotides are TGTGCCAGTAGTATTGGAGGGGGCTCGGACACTGAAGCTTTCTTT. The encoded protein is CASSIGGGSDTEAFF.